This T cell receptor beta chain was profiled in a study of regulatory T cells in long-lasting Graves disease. This CDR3 region has 15 residues. Germline V gene data show CDR1 as SGHNT and CDR2 as YYREEE (reference sequence). The V end lost 0 bases, the J end lost 2 bases, and 11 bases lay between the germline ends. Regarding time point: newly diagnosed GD, antithyroid drugs for less than 3 months. After RNA was extracted from PBMCs, the TCR library was made from it. The TCR beta library used iRepertoire HTBI primers with Arm-PCR amplification of CDR3. TCRdb fed the multiplex PCR reads into MiXCR, producing one record per CDR3 protein. The sample consists of about 460,000 distinct CDR3 sequences, around 13% of them appearing once. This clonotype was seen a few times. The antigen is undetermined. Study findings and constraints: The number of shared public clonotypes was higher in persistent patients (fewer than 3,000) than new patients (966). Graves' patients with persistent disease showed TCR diversity lower than patients newly diagnosed.

These data also formed part of another study, on T cells in Graves' hyperthyroidism and ophthalmopathy. From that second work: Ophthalmopathy onset followed model prediction by a median roughly 6.5 months.

The chain links TRBV5-4 to TRBJ2-5; perhaps TRBD2 as D (6 bases). The sample here was peripheral blood mononuclear cells (PBMCs), taken at new diagnosis, from a patient treated with antithyroid drugs. The TCR comes from a woman between 50 and 59 years old with Graves disease. CDR3 DNA sequence: TGTGCCAGCAGCTTGGCCCGGGGGAGACAAGAGACCCAGTACTTC. Its translation: CASSLARGRQETQYF.